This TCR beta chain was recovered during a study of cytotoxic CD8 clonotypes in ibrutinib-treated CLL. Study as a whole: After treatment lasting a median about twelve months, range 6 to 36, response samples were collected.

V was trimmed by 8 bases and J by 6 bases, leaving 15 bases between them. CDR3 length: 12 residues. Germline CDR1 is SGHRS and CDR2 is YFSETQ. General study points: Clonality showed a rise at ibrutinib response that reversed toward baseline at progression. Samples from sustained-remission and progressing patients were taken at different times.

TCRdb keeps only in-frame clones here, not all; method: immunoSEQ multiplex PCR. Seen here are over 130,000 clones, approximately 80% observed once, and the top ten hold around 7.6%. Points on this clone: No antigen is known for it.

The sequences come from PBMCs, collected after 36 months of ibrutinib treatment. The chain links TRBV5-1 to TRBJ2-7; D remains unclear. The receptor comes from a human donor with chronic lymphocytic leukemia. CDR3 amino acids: CASNDPLGEQYF. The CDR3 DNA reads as TGCGCCAGTAATGACCCCCTGGGCGAGCAGTACTTC.